This T cell receptor (beta chain) appears in the sequencing data of a study of blood T cell repertoires in COVID-19. On the study more broadly: Sample material is recorded as cDNA or gDNA derived from T cells, B-cell-depleted T cells, or PBMCs.

Researchers sorted participants into cohorts using their self-reported clinical history. Donors of Cohort 3 who recovered were those that had two negative PCRs, clearance, or symptom resolution. Looked up from germline, CDR1 is LNHDA and CDR2 is SQIVND (reference sequence). The CDR3 is 16 residues long. The germline V and J ends were trimmed by 5 bases and 5 bases, with 19 bases remaining between them. Assay: immunoSEQ multiplex PCR; the TCRdb copy retains only in-frame clones and omits some. The data show about 360,000 clones, around 87% seen once. The V and J genes are TRBV19 and TRBJ1-5; no definite D call. The sample taken for sequencing was PBMCs or T cells enriched from blood (not recorded which). The TCR comes from a man younger than 40 who had recovered from COVID-19. In DNA form, the CDR3 reads TGTGCCAGTAGTCCCGGAGTTTCCCGGCGGGATCAGCCCCAGCATTTT. It codes for CASSPGVSRRDQPQHF. The entire variable domain, with the rest obtained from reference TRBV19 and TRBJ1-5, is as follows: DGGITQSPKYLFRKEGQNVTLSCEQNLNHDAMYWYRQDPGQGLRLIYYSQIVNDFQKGDIAEGYSVSREKKESFPLTVTSAQKNPTAFYLCASSPGVSRRDQPQHFGDGTRLSIL.